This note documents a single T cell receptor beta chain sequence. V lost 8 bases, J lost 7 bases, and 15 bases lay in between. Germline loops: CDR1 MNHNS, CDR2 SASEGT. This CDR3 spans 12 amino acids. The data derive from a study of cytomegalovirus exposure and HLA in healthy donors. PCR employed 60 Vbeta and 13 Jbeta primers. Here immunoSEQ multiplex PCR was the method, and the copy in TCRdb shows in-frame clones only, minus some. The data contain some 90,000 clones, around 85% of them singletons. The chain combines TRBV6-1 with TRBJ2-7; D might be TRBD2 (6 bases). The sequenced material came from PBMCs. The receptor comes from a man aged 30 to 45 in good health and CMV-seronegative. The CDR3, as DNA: TGTGCCAGCCGGGACTCCTTGAGAGAGCAGTACTTC. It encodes CASRDSLREQYF.